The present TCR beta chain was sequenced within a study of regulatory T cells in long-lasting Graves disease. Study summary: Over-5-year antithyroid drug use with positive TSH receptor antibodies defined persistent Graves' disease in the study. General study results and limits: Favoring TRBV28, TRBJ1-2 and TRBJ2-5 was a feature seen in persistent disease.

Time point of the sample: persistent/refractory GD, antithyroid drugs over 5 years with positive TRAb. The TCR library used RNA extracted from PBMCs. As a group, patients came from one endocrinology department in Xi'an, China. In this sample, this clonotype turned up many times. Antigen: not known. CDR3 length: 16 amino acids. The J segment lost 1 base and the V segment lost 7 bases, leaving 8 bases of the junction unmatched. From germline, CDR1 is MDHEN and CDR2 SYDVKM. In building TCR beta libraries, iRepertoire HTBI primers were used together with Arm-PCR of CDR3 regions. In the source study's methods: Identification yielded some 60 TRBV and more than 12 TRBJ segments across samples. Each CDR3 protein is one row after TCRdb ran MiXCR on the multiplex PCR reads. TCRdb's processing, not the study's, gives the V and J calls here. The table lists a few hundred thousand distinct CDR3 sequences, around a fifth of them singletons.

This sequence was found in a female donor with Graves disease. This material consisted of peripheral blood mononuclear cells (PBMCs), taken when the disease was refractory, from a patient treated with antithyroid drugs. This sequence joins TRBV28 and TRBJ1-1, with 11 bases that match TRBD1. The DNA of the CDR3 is TGTGCCAGCACTGGTGGGACAGGGGGTAGGAACACTGAAGCTTTCTTT. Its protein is CASTGGTGGRNTEAFF.